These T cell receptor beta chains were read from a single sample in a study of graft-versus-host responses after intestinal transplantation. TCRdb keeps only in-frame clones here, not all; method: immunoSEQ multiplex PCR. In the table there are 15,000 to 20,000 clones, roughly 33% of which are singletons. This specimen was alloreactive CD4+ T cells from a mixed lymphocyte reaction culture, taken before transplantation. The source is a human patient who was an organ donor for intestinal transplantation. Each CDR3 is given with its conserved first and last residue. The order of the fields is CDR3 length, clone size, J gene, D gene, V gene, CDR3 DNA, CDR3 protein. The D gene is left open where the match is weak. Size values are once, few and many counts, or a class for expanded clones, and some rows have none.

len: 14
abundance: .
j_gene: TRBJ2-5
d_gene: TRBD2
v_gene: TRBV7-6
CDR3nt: TGTGCCAGCAGCCGTAGCGGGGGTAGAGAGACCCAGTACTTC
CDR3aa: CASSRSGGRETQYF

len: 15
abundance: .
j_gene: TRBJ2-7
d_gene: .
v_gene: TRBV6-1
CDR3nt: TGTGCCAGCAGTGCTTGGGCAGGGGCATCCTACGAGCAGTACTTC
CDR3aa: CASSAWAGASYEQYF

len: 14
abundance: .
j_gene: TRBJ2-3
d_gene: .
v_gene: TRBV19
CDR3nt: TGTGCCAGTAGTCAGGGCCCCGGCACAGATACGCAGTATTTT
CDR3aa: CASSQGPGTDTQYF

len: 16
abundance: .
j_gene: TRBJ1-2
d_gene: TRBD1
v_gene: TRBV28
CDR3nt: TGTGCCAGCAGTTTACCACAGGGGGGCCTAAATAATGGCTACACCTTC
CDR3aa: CASSLPQGGLNNGYTF

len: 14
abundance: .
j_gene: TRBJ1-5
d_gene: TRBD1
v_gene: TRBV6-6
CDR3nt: TGTGCCAGCACGGGAGGACAGGGGAGAGAGCCCCAGCATTTT
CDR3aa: CASTGGQGREPQHF

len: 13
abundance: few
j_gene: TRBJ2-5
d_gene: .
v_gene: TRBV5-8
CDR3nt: TGTGCCAGCAGCTTGTTTTATAGGGAGACCCAGTACTTC
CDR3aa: CASSLFYRETQYF

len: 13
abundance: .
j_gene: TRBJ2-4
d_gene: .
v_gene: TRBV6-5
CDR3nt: TGTGCCAGCAACCCGTACCCTCCCCACATTCAGTACTTC
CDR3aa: CASNPYPPHIQYF

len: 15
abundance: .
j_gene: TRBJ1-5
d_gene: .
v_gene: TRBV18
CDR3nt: TGTGCCAGCTCACCAGCCGGGGCCGCTGATCAGCCCCAGCATTTT
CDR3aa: CASSPAGAADQPQHF

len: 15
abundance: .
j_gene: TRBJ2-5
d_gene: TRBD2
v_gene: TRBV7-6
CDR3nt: TGTGCCAGCGCAACCGGGACTAGCGGGGGAGAGACCCAGTACTTC
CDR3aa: CASATGTSGGETQYF

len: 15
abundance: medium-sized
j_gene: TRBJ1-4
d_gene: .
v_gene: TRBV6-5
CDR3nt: TGTGCCAGCAGTTACTCATGGGGCACTAATGAAAAACTGTTTTTT
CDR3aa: CASSYSWGTNEKLFF

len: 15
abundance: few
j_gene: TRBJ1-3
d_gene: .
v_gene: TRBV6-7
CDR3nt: TGTGCCAGCAGTTATAGGGTATTCCGGAGGGGCACCATATATTTT
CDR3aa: CASSYRVFRRGTIYF

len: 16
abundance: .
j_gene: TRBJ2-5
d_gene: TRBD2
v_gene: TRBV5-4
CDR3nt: TGTGCCAGCAGCTTGACCGGGACTAGCGGGAGAGTGACCCAGTACTTC
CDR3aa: CASSLTGTSGRVTQYF